A selection of T cell receptor beta chains follows, all from one sample in a study of cytomegalovirus exposure and HLA in healthy donors. TCRdb keeps only in-frame clones here, not all; method: immunoSEQ multiplex PCR. The table shows 150,000 to 250,000 clones, with roughly 72% occurring only once. Source material: PBMCs. The receptors stem from a young man in good health and CMV-seronegative. Each CDR3 is given with its conserved first and last residue. The D gene is left open where the match is weak. Size is omitted from some rows. Given values are once, few, many or a class for expanded clones.

TRBD2	TRBV7-6	TRBJ2-3	-	TGTGCCAGCAGCTTATCGGCTAGCGGGAGCACAGATACGCAGTATTTT	CASSLSASGSTDTQYF
TRBD1	TRBV29-1	TRBJ1-1	-	TGCAGCGTCGGACAGGGGTTGAACACTGAAGCTTTCTTT	CSVGQGLNTEAFF
TRBD2	TRBV5-4	TRBJ2-3	-	TGTGCCAGCAGCTTGGCGGGACTAGCGGGAAGCACAGATACGCAGTATTTT	CASSLAGLAGSTDTQYF
TRBD2	TRBV10-1	TRBJ2-7	-	TGCGCCAGCAGTGACACCGGGACTAGCGGTGCCTACGAGCAGTACTTC	CASSDTGTSGAYEQYF
TRBD1	TRBV2	TRBJ2-1	-	TGTGCCAGCAGTTCTCCTCCCGGGACAGGGCACAATGAGCAGTTCTTC	CASSSPPGTGHNEQFF
-	TRBV6-5	TRBJ2-7	-	TGTGCCAGCAGTTATTCAGGGGTCTACGAGCAGTACTTC	CASSYSGVYEQYF
-	TRBV18	TRBJ2-7	-	TGTGCCAGCTCAACGGGATCGATCTACGAGCAGTACTTC	CASSTGSIYEQYF
-	TRBV30	TRBJ1-1	-	TGTGCCTGGAGTGTATGGGGCAGTGTTAACACTGAAGCTTTCTTT	CAWSVWGSVNTEAFF
TRBD1	TRBV6-5	TRBJ2-3	-	TGTGCCAGCAGTTACTCGGTGGGACAGGACAAGTATTTT	CASSYSVGQDKYF
-	TRBV5-1	TRBJ2-1	few	TGCGCCAGCAGCTTTGCGGAGACCTACAATGAGCAGTTCTTC	CASSFAETYNEQFF
TRBD1	TRBV10-2	TRBJ2-7	-	TGCGCCAGCAGTGACCCTAGACAGGGAACCTACGAGCAGTACTTC	CASSDPRQGTYEQYF
TRBD2	TRBV7-9	TRBJ2-5	few	TGTGCCAGCAGCTTAGTGACTAGCGGCAACTGGGAGACCCAGTACTTC	CASSLVTSGNWETQYF
TRBD2	TRBV10-3	TRBJ2-1	-	TGTGCCATCAGTGAGTCGGCGGGAGCTACCTACAATGAGCAGTTCTTC	CAISESAGATYNEQFF
-	TRBV9	TRBJ2-3	-	TGTGCCAGCAGCCCCGAGGTGGCGGGACCACATTTCACAGATACGCAGTATTTT	CASSPEVAGPHFTDTQYF
-	TRBV5-1	TRBJ2-5	-	TGCGCCAGCAGCTTGGATGGGAGGTTGGAGACCCAGTACTTC	CASSLDGRLETQYF